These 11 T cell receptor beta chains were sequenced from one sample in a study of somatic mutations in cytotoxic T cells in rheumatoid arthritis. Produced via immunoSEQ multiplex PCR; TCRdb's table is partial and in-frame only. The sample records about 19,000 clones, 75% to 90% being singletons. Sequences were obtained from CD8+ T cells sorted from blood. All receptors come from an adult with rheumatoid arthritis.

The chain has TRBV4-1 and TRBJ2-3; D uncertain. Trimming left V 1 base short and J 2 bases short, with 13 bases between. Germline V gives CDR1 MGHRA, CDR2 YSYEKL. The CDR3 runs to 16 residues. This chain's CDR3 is CASSQGAVPPTDTQYF. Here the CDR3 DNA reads TGCGCCAGCAGCCAAGGGGCGGTCCCACCCACAGATACGCAGTATTTT.

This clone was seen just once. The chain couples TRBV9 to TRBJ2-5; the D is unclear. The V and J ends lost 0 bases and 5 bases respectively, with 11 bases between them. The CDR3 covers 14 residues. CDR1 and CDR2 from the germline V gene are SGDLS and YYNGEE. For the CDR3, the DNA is TGTGCCAGCAGCGTAGGGTCACTCGTGGAGACCCAGTACTTC. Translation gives CASSVGSLVETQYF.

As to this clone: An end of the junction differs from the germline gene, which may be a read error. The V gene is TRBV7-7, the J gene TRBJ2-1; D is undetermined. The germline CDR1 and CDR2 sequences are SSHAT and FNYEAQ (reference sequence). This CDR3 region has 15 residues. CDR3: CASSLGLGPYNEQFF. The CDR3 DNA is TGTGCTAGCAGCTTAGGCCTAGGACCCTACAATGAGCAGTTCTTC. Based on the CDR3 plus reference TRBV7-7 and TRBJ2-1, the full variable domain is GAGVSQSPRYKVTKRGQDVTLRCDPISSHATLYWYQQALGQGPEFLTYFNYEAQPDKSGLPSDRFSAERPEGSISTLTIQRTEQRDSAMYRCASSLGLGPYNEQFFGPGTRLTVL.

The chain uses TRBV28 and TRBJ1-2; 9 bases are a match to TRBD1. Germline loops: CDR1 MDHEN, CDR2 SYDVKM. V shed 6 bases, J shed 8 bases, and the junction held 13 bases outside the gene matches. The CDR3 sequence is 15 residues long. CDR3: CASSSAWGQGRGYTF. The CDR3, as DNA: TGTGCCAGCAGCAGCGCGTGGGGACAGGGTAGGGGCTACACCTTC.

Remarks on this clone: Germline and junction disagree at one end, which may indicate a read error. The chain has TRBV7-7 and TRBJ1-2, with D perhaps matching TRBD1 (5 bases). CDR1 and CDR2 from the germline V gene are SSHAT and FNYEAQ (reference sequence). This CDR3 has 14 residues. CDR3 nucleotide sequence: TGTGCTAGCAGCCCTTACCGGGGCCCCCATGGCTACACCTTC. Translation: CASSPYRGPHGYTF.

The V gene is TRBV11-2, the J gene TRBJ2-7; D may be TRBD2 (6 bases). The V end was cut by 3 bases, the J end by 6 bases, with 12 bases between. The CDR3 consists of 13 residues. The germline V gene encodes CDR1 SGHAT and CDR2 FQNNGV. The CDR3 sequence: CASSFKVGGEQYF. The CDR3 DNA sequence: TGTGCCAGCAGCTTCAAAGTGGGGGGCGAGCAGTACTTC.

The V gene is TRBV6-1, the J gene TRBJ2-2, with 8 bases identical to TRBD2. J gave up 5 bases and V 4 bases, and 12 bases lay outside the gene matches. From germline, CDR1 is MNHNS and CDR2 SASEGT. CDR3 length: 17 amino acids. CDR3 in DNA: TGTGCCAGCAGTGCAGGGGCGGCGGGGGGCGTGACCGGGGAGCTGTTTTTT. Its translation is CASSAGAAGGVTGELFF.

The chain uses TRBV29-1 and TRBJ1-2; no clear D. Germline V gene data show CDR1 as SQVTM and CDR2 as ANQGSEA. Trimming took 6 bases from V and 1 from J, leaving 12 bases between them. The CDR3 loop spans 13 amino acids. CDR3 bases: TGCAGCGTAATAGGCGGGAATAACTATGGCTACACCTTC. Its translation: CSVIGGNNYGYTF.

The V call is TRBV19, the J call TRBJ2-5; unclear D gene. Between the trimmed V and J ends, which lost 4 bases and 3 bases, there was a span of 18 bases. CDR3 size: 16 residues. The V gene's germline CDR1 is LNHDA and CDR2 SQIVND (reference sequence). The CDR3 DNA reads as TGTGCCAGTAGTAAAAGACCGTTCGAAGAAAAAGAGACCCAGTACTTC. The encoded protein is CASSKRPFEEKETQYF.

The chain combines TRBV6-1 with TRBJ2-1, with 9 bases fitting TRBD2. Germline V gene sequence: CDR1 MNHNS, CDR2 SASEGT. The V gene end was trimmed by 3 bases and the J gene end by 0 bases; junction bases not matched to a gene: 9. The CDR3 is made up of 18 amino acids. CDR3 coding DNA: TGTGCCAGCAGTGACCCTAGCGGGGTCCTGAGCTCCTACAATGAGCAGTTCTTC. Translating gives CASSDPSGVLSSYNEQFF.

CDR3 sequence reads: CSVEGTSGRRYNEQFF. As DNA, the CDR3 is TGCAGCGTTGAAGGGACTAGCGGGAGAAGGTACAATGAGCAGTTCTTC. The chain couples TRBV29-1 to TRBJ2-1; 13 bases are shared with TRBD2. Germline lookup yields CDR1 SQVTM and CDR2 ANQGSEA. The CDR3 spans 16 residues. With 1 base clipped from V and 4 bases from J, the junction kept 4 bases outside the gene matches.